The 4 T cell receptor beta chains below all came from one sample that was sequenced in a study of metastatic and nonmetastatic thyroid tumors. Thyroid surgery was performed in patients who had received no treatment beforehand. TCRdb used MiXCR to call clones anew from the PCR reads. The sample holds just over 20,000 clones, about 12% seen once. The sample was blood. Source of these receptors: a female donor with papillary thyroid cancer or a benign thyroid nodule (not recorded which). Some clones in this sample may be carry-over from other donors' samples.

This clone appeared many times. A much bigger clone sits one base away, suggesting this may be a read error. The same CDR3 can be traced to other DNA sequences in this sample. This rearrangement joins TRBV20-1 to TRBJ2-3, with a weak D call TRBD2 (6 bases). There are 13 residues in the CDR3. Germline V gene lookup returns CDR1 DFQATT and CDR2 SNEGSKA (reference sequence). Trimming left V 3 bases short and J 6 bases short, with 13 bases between. CDR3 protein: CSASRETTDTQYF. The CDR3 DNA reads TGCAGTGCTAGCCGGGAGACCACGGATACGCAGTATTTT.

In its sample, this clone was seen many times. The conserved final phenylalanine or tryptophan is absent from the CDR3, which likely points to a read error. No DNA is shown, since the ends of the CDR3 on it are uncertain; the CDR3 is the one TCRdb lists. This chain links TRBV7-9 with TRBJ2-7; the table's D call TRBD2 went unverified against the DNA. The CDR3 length is 9 residues, termini included. Germline V lookup: CDR1 SEHNR, CDR2 FQNEAQ (reference sequence). CDR3 loop: CASSLSREG.

The table lists this clone with many counts. The rearrangement joins TRBV20-1 to TRBJ2-7, with 13 bases fitting TRBD2. The J segment lost 7 bases and the V segment lost 5 bases, leaving 14 bases of the junction unmatched. This CDR3 comprises 16 residues. Germline CDR1 reads DFQATT; CDR2 reads SNEGSKA (reference sequence). The CDR3 spells CSAGQLLAGGPGEQYF. CDR3 DNA: TGCAGTGCTGGCCAACTACTAGCGGGAGGGCCAGGTGAGCAGTACTTC.

This clone was seen ten or more times. V gene TRBV6-2 or TRBV6-3 combines with J gene TRBJ2-7; 8 nucleotides agree with TRBD1. In germline, CDR1 is MNHEY, CDR2 SVGEGT. Losses at the gene ends were 4 bases for V and 4 bases for J; bases not matched to a gene: 6. The CDR3 has 14 residues. CDR3 sequence (DNA): TGTGCCAGCAGTTTCGGACAGGGTTTGTACGAGCAGTACTTC. As protein: CASSFGQGLYEQYF.